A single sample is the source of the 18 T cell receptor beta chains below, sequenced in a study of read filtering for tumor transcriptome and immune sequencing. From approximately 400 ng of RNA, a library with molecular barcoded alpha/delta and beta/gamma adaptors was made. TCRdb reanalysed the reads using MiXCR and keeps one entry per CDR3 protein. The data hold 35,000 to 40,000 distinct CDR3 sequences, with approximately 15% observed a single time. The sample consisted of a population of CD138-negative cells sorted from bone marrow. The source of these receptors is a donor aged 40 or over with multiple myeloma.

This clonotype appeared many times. The CDR3 DNA is TGTGCCAGTATCTACTTAGTCAGAGAGGGCAGGGGAACCGGGGAGCTGTTTTTT. It encodes CASIYLVREGRGTGELFF. The gene calls are TRBV6-6 and TRBJ2-2; TRBD1 might be the D (6 bases). V lost 9 bases, J lost 5 bases, and 28 bases lay in between. The CDR3 is 18 amino acids. CDR1 and CDR2 from the germline V gene are MNHNY and SVGAGI (reference sequence).

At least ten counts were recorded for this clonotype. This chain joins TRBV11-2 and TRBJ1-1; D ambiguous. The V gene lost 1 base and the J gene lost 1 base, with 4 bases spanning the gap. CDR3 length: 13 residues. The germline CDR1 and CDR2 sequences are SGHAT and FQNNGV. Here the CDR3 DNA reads TGTGCCAGCAGCTTAGGGGCGAACACTGAAGCTTTCTTT. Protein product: CASSLGANTEAFF.

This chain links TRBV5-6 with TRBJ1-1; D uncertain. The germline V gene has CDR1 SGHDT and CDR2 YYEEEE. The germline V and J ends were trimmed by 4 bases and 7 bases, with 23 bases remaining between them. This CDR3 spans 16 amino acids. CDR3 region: CASSTTPDPVWGEAFF. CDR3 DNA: TGTGCCAGCAGCACCACCCCCGACCCAGTGTGGGGTGAAGCTTTCTTT.

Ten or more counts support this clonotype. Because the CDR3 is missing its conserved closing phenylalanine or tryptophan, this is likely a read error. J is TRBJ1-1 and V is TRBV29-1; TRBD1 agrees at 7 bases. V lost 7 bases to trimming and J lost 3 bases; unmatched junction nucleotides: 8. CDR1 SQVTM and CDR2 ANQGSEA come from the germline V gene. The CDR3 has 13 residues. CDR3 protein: CSGQQGLDTEAFL. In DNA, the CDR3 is TGCAGCGGACAACAGGGGTTGGACACTGAAGCTTTCCTT.

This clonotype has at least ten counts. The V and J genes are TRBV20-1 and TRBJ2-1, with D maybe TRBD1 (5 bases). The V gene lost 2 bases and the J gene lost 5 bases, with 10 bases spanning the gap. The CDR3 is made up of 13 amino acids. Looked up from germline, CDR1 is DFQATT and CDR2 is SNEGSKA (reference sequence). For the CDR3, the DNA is TGCAGTGCTAGAAAGGGGAAACACAATGAGCAGTTCTTC. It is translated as CSARKGKHNEQFF.

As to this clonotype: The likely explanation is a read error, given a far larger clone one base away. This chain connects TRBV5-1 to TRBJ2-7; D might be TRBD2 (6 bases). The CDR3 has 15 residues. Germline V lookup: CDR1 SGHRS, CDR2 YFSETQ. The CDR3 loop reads CASSWGGGGAYEQYF. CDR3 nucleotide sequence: TGTGCCAGCAGCTGGGGCGGCGGAGGGGCTTACGAGCAGTACTTC.

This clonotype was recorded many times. CDR3 bases: TGCAGTGCCCAGAGGGACCACTCACCCCTCCACTTT. Protein product: CSAQRDHSPLHF. The chain combines TRBV20-1 with TRBJ1-6; TRBD1 is a possible D gene (5 bases). CDR3 size: 12 residues. The V end lost 6 bases, the J end lost 10 bases, and 13 bases lay between the germline ends. CDR1 is DFQATT, CDR2 SNEGSKA, per germline (reference sequence).

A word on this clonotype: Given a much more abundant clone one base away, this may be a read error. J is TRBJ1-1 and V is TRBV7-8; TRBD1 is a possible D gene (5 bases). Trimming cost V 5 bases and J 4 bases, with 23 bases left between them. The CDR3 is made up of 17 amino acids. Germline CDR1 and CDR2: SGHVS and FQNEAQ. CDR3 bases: TGTGCCAGCAGCCAAAGACAGTACGGGGATATGGGCACTGAAGCTTTCTTT. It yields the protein CASSQRQYGDMGTEAFF. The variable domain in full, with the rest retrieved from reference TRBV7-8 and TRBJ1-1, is GAGVSQSPRYKVAKRGQDVALRCDPISGHVSLFWYQQALGQGPEFLTYFQNEAQLDKSGLPSDRFFAERPEGSVSTLKIQRTQQEDSAVYLCASSQRQYGDMGTEAFFGQGTRLTVV.

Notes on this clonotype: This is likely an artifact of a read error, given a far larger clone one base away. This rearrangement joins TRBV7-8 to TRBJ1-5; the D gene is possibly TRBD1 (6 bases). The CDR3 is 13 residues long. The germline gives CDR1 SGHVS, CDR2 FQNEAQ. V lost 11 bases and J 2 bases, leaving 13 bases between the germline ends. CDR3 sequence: CACTRQGNQPQHF. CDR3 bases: TGTGCCTGCACCAGACAGGGCAATCAGCCCCAGCATTTT. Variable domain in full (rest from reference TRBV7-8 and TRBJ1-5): GAGVSQSPRYKVAKRGQDVALRCDPISGHVSLFWYQQALGQGPEFLTYFQNEAQLDKSGLPSDRFFAERPEGSVSTLKIQRTQQEDSAVYLCACTRQGNQPQHFGDGTRLSIL.

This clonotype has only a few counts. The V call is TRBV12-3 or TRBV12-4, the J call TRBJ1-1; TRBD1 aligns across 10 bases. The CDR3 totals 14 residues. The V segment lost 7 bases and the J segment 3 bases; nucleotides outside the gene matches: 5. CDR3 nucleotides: TGTGCCAGCACCTGGGACAGGGGAGACACTGAAGCTTTCTTT. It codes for CASTWDRGDTEAFF.

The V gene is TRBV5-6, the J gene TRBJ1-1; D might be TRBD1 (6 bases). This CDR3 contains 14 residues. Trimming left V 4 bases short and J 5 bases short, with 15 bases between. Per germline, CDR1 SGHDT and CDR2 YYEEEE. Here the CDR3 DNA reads TGTGCCAGCAGCCCCCAGGGAGGGACAACTGAAGCTTTCTTT. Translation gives CASSPQGGTTEAFF.

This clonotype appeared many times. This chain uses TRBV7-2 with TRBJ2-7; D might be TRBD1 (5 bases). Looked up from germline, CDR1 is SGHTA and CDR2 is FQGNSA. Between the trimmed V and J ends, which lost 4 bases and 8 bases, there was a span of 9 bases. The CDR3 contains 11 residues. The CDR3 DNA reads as TGTGCCAGCAGCTCGCGACAGAAGCAGTACTTC. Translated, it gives CASSSRQKQYF.

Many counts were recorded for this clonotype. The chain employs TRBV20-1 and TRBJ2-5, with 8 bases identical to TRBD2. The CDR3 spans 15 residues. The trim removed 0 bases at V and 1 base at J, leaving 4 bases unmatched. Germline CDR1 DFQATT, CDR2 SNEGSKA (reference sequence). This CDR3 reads CSARDPGLGQETQYF. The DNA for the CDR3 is TGCAGTGCTAGAGATCCGGGACTAGGCCAAGAGACCCAGTACTTC.

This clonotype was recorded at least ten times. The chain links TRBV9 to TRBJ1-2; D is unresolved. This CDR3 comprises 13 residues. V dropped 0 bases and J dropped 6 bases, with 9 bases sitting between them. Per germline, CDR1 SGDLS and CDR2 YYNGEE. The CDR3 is CASSVEQRDGYTF. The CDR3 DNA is TGTGCCAGCAGCGTAGAACAGCGTGATGGCTACACCTTC.

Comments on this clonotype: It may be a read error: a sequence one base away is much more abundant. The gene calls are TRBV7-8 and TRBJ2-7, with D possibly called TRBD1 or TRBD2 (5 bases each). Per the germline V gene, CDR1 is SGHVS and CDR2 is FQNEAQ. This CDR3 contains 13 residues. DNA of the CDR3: TGTGCCAACAGCTTAGTCGGGGCGGGCGAGCAGTACTTC. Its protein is CANSLVGAGEQYF.

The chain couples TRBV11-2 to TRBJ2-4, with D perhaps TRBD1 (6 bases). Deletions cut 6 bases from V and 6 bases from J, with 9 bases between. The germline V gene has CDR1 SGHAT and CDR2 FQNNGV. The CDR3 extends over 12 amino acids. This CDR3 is CASSTGINIQYF. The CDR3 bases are TGTGCCAGCAGTACAGGGATAAACATTCAGTACTTC.

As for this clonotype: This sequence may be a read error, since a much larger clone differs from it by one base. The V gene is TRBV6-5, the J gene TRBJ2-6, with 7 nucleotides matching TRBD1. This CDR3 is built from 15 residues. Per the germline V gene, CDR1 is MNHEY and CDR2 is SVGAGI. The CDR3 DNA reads TGTGCCAGCAGTGGAAGGGGGCGTGGGGCCAACGCCCTGACTTTC. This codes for CASSGRGRGANALTF.

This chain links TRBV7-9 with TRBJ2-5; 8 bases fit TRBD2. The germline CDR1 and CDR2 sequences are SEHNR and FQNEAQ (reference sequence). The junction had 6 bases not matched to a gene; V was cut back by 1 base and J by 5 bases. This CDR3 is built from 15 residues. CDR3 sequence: CASSLVSGGGETQYF. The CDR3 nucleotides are TGTGCCAGCAGCTTAGTGAGCGGGGGCGGTGAGACCCAGTACTTC.